This T cell receptor beta chain came from a study of cytomegalovirus exposure and HLA in healthy donors. 13 Jbeta primers and 60 Vbeta primers were used for the PCR. Data came from immunoSEQ multiplex PCR; TCRdb stores just in-frame clones and leaves some out. The ten top clones account for roughly 3.5%, within a sample of some 110,000 clones. The J segment lost 3 bases and the V segment lost 0 bases, leaving 7 bases of the junction unmatched. The V gene's germline CDR1 is LGHNA and CDR2 YNFKEQ. The CDR3 is made up of 17 amino acids. Sequencing was done on a sample of PBMCs. This receptor was obtained from a man between 25 and 39 years old in good health and CMV-seronegative. The chain combines TRBV4-2 with TRBJ2-3, with 9 bases identical to TRBD2. The chain's CDR3 is CASSQDGRGGWTDTQYF. For the CDR3, the DNA is TGTGCCAGCAGCCAAGATGGGCGGGGGGGCTGGACAGATACGCAGTATTTT.